Below are 22 T cell receptor beta chains sequenced from a single sample in a study of blood T cells in healthy people across ages. Then a second PCR, running about 6 to 11 cycles, was carried out with a sample-barcoded 5' primer and a J-beta primer mix. Each CDR3 protein is one row after TCRdb ran MiXCR on the 5' RACE reads. Among about 580,000 distinct CDR3 sequences listed, under 55% were seen once. Sample: blood. The receptors originated from an elderly man in good health.

In its sample, this clonotype was seen a few times. The DNA for the CDR3 is TGTGCCAGCAGTCGCCTACTAGCGGGAAACACAGATACGCAGTATTTT. This codes for CASSRLLAGNTDTQYF. The chain employs TRBV12-3 or TRBV12-4 and TRBJ2-3; 10 nucleotides match TRBD2. The ends lost 5 bases at V and 2 bases at J; junction bases unmatched: 7. The CDR3 has 16 amino acids.

The chain carries TRBV6-6 and TRBJ2-7; 11 positions agree with TRBD1. The length of the CDR3 is 14 residues. Germline loops: CDR1 MNHNY, CDR2 SVGAGI (reference sequence). Unmatched junction bases numbered 7, after V lost 10 bases and J lost 2 bases. In nucleotides, the CDR3 is TGTGCCACCCTGGGACAGGGGGGCGCCTACGAGCAGTACTTC. It specifies CATLGQGGAYEQYF.

This clonotype came up a few times. The chain's CDR3 is CASSFSVTYTQYF. CDR3 in DNA: TGTGCCAGCAGTTTTTCCGTCACTTATACGCAGTATTTT. This chain links TRBV27 with TRBJ2-3; D not certain. Trimming removed 3 bases at V and 7 bases at J, with 11 bases between. The CDR3 consists of 13 residues. Germline CDR1 is MNHEY and CDR2 is SMNVEV (reference sequence).

This clonotype was observed a few times. A much larger clone sits a single nucleotide away, making a read error possible. V is TRBV6-5 and J is TRBJ2-5; D possibly matches TRBD1 or TRBD2 (5 bases each). Germline V CDR1 and CDR2: MNHEY, SVGAGI. Deletions cut 5 bases from V and 2 bases from J, with 15 bases between. The CDR3 extends over 15 amino acids. This chain's CDR3 is CASSTRTRSQETQYF. DNA of the CDR3: TGTGCCAGCAGTACTAGGACAAGATCACAAGAGACCCAGTACTTC.

The rearrangement uses TRBV10-3 and TRBJ2-7; 7 nucleotides match TRBD1. Trimming removed 0 bases from V and 2 bases from J; junction bases left unmatched: 4. This CDR3 has 15 residues. Germline V lookup: CDR1 ENHRY, CDR2 SYGVKD. The CDR3: CAISESGQTTYEQYF. In DNA form, the CDR3 reads TGTGCCATCAGTGAGTCGGGACAGACCACCTACGAGCAGTACTTC.

This chain joins TRBV7-2 and TRBJ2-3; weak D call: TRBD2 (6 bases). V was pared by 2 bases and J by 0 bases, with 12 bases between. The CDR3 runs to 16 residues. The germline V gene has CDR1 SGHTA and CDR2 FQGNSA. CDR3 sequence (DNA): TGTGCCAGCAGCTTAATAGGTAGCGGTAGCACAGATACGCAGTATTTT. Its protein is CASSLIGSGSTDTQYF.

The CDR3 coding sequence is TGTGCCAGCAGGTCGGGACGGCTAGTCAAAAACATTCAGTACTTC. Translating it yields CASRSGRLVKNIQYF. The genes are TRBV12-3 or TRBV12-4 and TRBJ2-4; D is possibly TRBD1 or TRBD2 (5 bases each). The CDR3 is 15 amino acids. V lost 6 bases, J lost 3 bases, and 15 bases lay in between.

The V and J genes are TRBV7-2 and TRBJ2-1, with TRBD2 matching over 10 bases. CDR1 and CDR2 from the germline V gene are SGHTA and FQGNSA. The length of the CDR3 is 17 residues. The V gene end was trimmed by 5 bases and the J gene end by 10 bases; junction bases not matched to a gene: 17. The CDR3: CASSPQGGASGSFEQFF. DNA for the CDR3: TGTGCCAGCAGCCCCCAGGGCGGGGCTAGCGGGAGTTTCGAGCAGTTCTTC.

The chain employs TRBV11-2 and TRBJ2-1, with D hard to call. CDR1 and CDR2 (germline): SGHAT, FQNNGV. Deletions cut 1 base from V and 10 bases from J, with 8 bases between. CDR3 size: 12 residues. CDR3 nucleotide sequence: TGTGCCAGCAGCTTAGGACCCCCCGAGCAGTTCTTC. Encoded protein: CASSLGPPEQFF.

This chain joins TRBV18 and TRBJ1-1; D remains ambiguous. This CDR3 region has 14 residues. V was trimmed by 1 base and J by 4 bases, leaving 10 bases between them. Germline V gives CDR1 KGHSH, CDR2 LQKENI. CDR3 protein: CASSPRPESTEAFF. DNA of the CDR3: TGTGCCAGCTCACCACGGCCGGAGAGCACTGAAGCTTTCTTT.

This chain connects TRBV14 to TRBJ2-1; TRBD1 is a possible D gene (5 bases). The CDR3 has 17 amino acids. The V end lost 1 base, the J end lost 0 bases, and 13 bases lay between the germline ends. CDR1 and CDR2 (germline): SGHDN, FVKESK. The CDR3 sequence is CASSQGGWRSSYNEQFF. CDR3 DNA: TGTGCCAGCAGCCAAGGGGGCTGGAGAAGCTCCTACAATGAGCAGTTCTTC.

CDR3 residues: CASSLDLPRPQGNTEAFF. CDR3 DNA: TGTGCCAGCAGCTTAGATCTTCCGAGACCCCAAGGGAACACTGAAGCTTTCTTT. The rearrangement links TRBV11-2 to TRBJ1-1; D is unresolved. Germline CDR1 reads SGHAT; CDR2 reads FQNNGV. The CDR3 is made up of 18 amino acids. Trimming removed 0 bases at V and 1 base at J, with 18 bases between.

This sequence joins TRBV28 and TRBJ1-1, with D possibly TRBD1 on 5 matching bases. CDR3 length: 15 amino acids. V lost 5 bases and J 5 bases, leaving 18 bases between the germline ends. Germline CDR1 MDHEN, CDR2 SYDVKM. CDR3 in DNA: TGTGCCAGCAGTGGGGCCAGTTTGGGGAAAACTGAAGCTTTCTTT. It codes for CASSGASLGKTEAFF.

The chain couples TRBV2 to TRBJ2-7, with TRBD1 as a possible D gene (6 bases). Germline CDR1 is SNHLY and CDR2 is FYNNEI. CDR3 length: 14 residues. Between the trimmed V and J ends, which lost 4 bases and 5 bases, there was a span of 15 bases. The CDR3 is CASSGFNRVNEQYF. CDR3 coding DNA: TGTGCCAGCAGTGGCTTTAACAGGGTCAACGAGCAGTACTTC.

V gene TRBV4-3 combines with J gene TRBJ1-1; TRBD1 aligns across 8 bases. This CDR3 comprises 16 residues. Germline V lookup: CDR1 LGHNA, CDR2 YSLEER. The J segment lost 6 bases and the V segment lost 3 bases, leaving 12 bases of the junction unmatched. The CDR3 loop reads CASSHGRTGIGAEAFF. The CDR3 DNA reads as TGCGCCAGCAGCCACGGGCGGACAGGGATTGGGGCTGAAGCTTTCTTT.

This clonotype has a count of ten or more. This chain connects TRBV6-6 to TRBJ2-7, with D possibly called TRBD1 or TRBD2 (6 bases each). The CDR3 has 16 residues. Trimming stripped 2 bases from V and 2 bases from J, with 16 bases between. From germline, CDR1 is MNHNY and CDR2 SVGAGI (reference sequence). The CDR3: CASSYPGGQGPYEQYF. The CDR3 DNA sequence: TGTGCCAGCAGTTACCCCGGGGGCCAGGGGCCCTACGAGCAGTACTTC.

This clonotype was picked up one time. This chain uses TRBV29-1 with TRBJ1-1; 9 nucleotides align to TRBD1. The CDR3 runs 14 residues. The V and J ends lost 5 bases and 0 bases, in that order; junction bases with no gene match: 4. Germline loops: CDR1 SQVTM, CDR2 ANQGSEA. As DNA, the CDR3 is TGCAGCGTTAGACAGGGGGGCATGAACACTGAAGCTTTCTTT. Amino acids: CSVRQGGMNTEAFF.

This chain uses TRBV29-1 with TRBJ2-5, with TRBD1 as a possible D gene (6 bases). CDR1 is SQVTM, CDR2 ANQGSEA, per germline. CDR3 length equals 12 residues. Trimming cost V 7 bases and J 5 bases, with 14 bases left between them. The CDR3, as DNA: TGCAGCGAGAGCCGGGACACGGAGACCCAGTACTTC. It is translated as CSESRDTETQYF.

The chain links TRBV3-1 to TRBJ2-3, with 11 bases aligning to TRBD2. The CDR3 consists of 19 residues. Germline CDR1 LGHDT, CDR2 YNNKEL (reference sequence). The trim removed 5 bases at V and 2 bases at J, leaving 15 bases unmatched. CDR3 DNA sequence: TGTGCCAGCAGCTTCAGAGGGAGGCTAGCGGGAGGATACACAGATACGCAGTATTTT. This encodes CASSFRGRLAGGYTDTQYF.

This clonotype was picked up a small number of times. CDR3 DNA sequence: TGCGCCAGCAGCTTGGATGGCAGGCCGGACATTCAGTACTTC. This codes for CASSLDGRPDIQYF. The gene calls are TRBV5-1 and TRBJ2-4; D ambiguous. Germline CDR1 and CDR2: SGHRS and YFSETQ. This CDR3 is built from 14 residues. V was cut by 0 bases and J by 8 bases, with 12 bases left in between.

This rearrangement joins TRBV7-6 to TRBJ2-4, with D possibly being TRBD2 (7 bases). The J call may be wrong; the DNA end is better matched by TRBJ2-7. The germline V gene has CDR1 SGHVS and CDR2 FNYEAQ. The CDR3 covers 17 residues. The CDR3 protein is CASSLVGGAIRLGEQYF. CDR3 sequence (DNA): TGTGCCAGCAGCTTAGTTGGGGGGGCTATTCGGCTGGGCGAGCAGTACTTC.

This clonotype was counted a few times. The chain employs TRBV6-2 or TRBV6-3 and TRBJ2-3; 10 bases line up with TRBD2. Germline lookup yields CDR1 MNHEY and CDR2 SVGEGT. The CDR3 is 15 amino acids. Trimming at V came to 7 bases and at J to 10 bases, leaving 14 bases not matched to a gene. CDR3 sequence: CASTDLAGEKDAQYF. The CDR3, as DNA: TGTGCCAGCACCGACCTAGCGGGGGAAAAGGATGCGCAGTATTTT.